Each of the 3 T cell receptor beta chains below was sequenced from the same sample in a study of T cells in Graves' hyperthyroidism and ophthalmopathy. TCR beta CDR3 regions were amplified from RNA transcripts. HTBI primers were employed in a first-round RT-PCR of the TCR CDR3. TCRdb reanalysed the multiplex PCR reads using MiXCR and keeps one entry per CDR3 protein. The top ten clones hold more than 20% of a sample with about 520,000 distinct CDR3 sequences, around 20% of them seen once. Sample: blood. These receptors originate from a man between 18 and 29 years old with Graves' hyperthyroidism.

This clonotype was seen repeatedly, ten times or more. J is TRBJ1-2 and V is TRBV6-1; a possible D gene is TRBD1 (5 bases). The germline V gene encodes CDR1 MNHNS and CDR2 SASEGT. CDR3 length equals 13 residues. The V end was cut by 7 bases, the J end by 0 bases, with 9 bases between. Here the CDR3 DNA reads TGTGCCAGCATGAGGGGTACTAACTATGGCTACACCTTC. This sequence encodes CASMRGTNYGYTF.

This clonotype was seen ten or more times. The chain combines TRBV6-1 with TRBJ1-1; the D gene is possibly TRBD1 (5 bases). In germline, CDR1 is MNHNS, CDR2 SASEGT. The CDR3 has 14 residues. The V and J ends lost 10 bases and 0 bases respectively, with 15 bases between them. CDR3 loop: CATSEGLVNTEAFF. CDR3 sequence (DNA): TGTGCCACTAGCGAGGGGTTGGTGAACACTGAAGCTTTCTTT.

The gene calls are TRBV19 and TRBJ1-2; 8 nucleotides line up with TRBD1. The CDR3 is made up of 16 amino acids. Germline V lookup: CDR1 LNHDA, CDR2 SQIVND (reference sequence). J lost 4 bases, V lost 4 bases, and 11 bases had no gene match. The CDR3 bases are TGTGCCAGTAGTACTCCGGGCCGGGGACAGGCCTATGGCTACACCTTC. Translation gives CASSTPGRGQAYGYTF.